Described below is a single T cell receptor beta chain sequence and its context. This sample stems from a study of T cell changes during pregnancy in multiple sclerosis. V lost 1 base to trimming and J lost 6 bases; unmatched junction nucleotides: 0. Germline V gene lookup returns CDR1 MGHRA and CDR2 YSYEKL. This CDR3 has 13 amino acids. This table comes from immunoSEQ multiplex PCR, and its TCRdb copy is limited to in-frame clones, with some not included. The table lists about 30,000 clones, approximately 94% of them singletons. This specimen was CD4+ T cells from peripheral blood mononuclear cells, taken after pregnancy. The V and J genes are TRBV4-1 and TRBJ1-2; 9 bases align to TRBD1. This sequence was found in a female donor with multiple sclerosis, enrolled in a pregnancy study. CDR3 residues: CASSQGTGDGYTF. CDR3 DNA: TGCGCCAGCAGCCAAGGGACAGGGGATGGCTACACCTTC.